This passage covers 13 T cell receptor beta chains from one sample sequenced in a study of T cells expressing NK-cell markers. TCRdb re-called the 5' RACE reads; one entry per CDR3 protein, DNA not given. Its clone listing holds about 150,000 distinct CDR3 sequences. The sequenced sample consisted of blood T cells: a sorted CD56 or NKG2C T cell subset, CD4+ or CD8+ T cells, or bulk PBMC T cells (not recorded which). The receptor source for this set is a woman in her fifties or sixties in good health.

CDR3 protein: CASKEGNTGELFF. The chain employs TRBV9 and TRBJ2-2; TCRdb picks TRBD2, but there is no DNA to check that call. The CDR3 spans 13 residues. Germline assignment: CDR1 SGDLS and CDR2 YYNGEE.

The chain recombines TRBV5-6 with TRBJ1-4; the D gene TCRdb calls, TRBD1, cannot be checked with no DNA. CDR3 size: 14 residues. CDR1 and CDR2 (germline): SGHDT, YYEEEE. The CDR3 sequence is CASSFGTGLEKLFF.

The V gene is TRBV11-3, the J gene TRBJ2-5. Germline CDR1 and CDR2: SGHNT and YENEEA. This CDR3 is built from 13 residues. This CDR3 is CASSPYNAETQYF.

This chain links TRBV12-3 or TRBV12-4 with TRBJ2-1; no DNA is available, so the TRBD2 call from TCRdb remains unchecked. The CDR3 runs 11 residues. CDR3 amino acids: CASRLEGEQFF.

The V call is TRBV21-1, the J call TRBJ2-6; TCRdb returns TRBD1, unconfirmable since there is no DNA. TRBV21-1 has pseudogene status. This CDR3 has 19 residues. CDR3: CASSKDIGTGDPGANVLTF.

The rearrangement uses TRBV5-4 and TRBJ2-3; TCRdb's D call of TRBD1 is untestable without DNA. The V gene's germline CDR1 is SGHNT and CDR2 YYREEE (reference sequence). CDR3 length: 15 amino acids. CDR3 amino acids: CASSPGQGLGDTQYF.

The V and J genes are TRBV7-9 and TRBJ2-7; no DNA is available, so the TRBD2 call from TCRdb remains unchecked. The CDR3 totals 15 residues. Germline CDR1 reads SEHNR; CDR2 reads FQNEAQ (reference sequence). CDR3: CASSSGLVNSYEQYF.

The CDR3 reads CASRPGQVIEAFF. This chain links TRBV19 with TRBJ1-1; TCRdb's D call, TRBD1, is unchecked because there is no DNA. CDR1 is LNHDA, CDR2 SQIVND, per germline (reference sequence). CDR3 size: 13 residues.

The rearrangement uses TRBV28 and TRBJ2-7. CDR3 length equals 12 residues. Per the germline V gene, CDR1 is MDHEN and CDR2 is SYDVKM. CDR3 loop: CASSLDDNEQYF.

The chain carries TRBV7-3 and TRBJ2-1; TCRdb proposes TRBD1, but this gene call is untestable without DNA. The germline V gene has CDR1 SGHTA and CDR2 FQGTGA. The CDR3 is 15 residues long. The CDR3 here is CASSRIRGSYNEQFF.

The V call is TRBV20-1, the J call TRBJ2-1. Germline CDR1 DFQATT, CDR2 SNEGSKA (reference sequence). The CDR3 spans 15 residues. CDR3 region: CSARDLWERPNEQFF.

V and J are TRBV4-1 and TRBJ1-1. CDR3 length: 12 amino acids. Germline V CDR1 and CDR2: MGHRA, YSYEKL. The chain's CDR3 is CASSHLNTEAFF.

This chain uses TRBV21-1 with TRBJ2-5; TCRdb's D gene call, TRBD1, goes unchecked for lack of DNA. TRBV21-1 is marked as a pseudogene. CDR3 size: 14 residues. The CDR3 region is CASSKVGQQETQYF.